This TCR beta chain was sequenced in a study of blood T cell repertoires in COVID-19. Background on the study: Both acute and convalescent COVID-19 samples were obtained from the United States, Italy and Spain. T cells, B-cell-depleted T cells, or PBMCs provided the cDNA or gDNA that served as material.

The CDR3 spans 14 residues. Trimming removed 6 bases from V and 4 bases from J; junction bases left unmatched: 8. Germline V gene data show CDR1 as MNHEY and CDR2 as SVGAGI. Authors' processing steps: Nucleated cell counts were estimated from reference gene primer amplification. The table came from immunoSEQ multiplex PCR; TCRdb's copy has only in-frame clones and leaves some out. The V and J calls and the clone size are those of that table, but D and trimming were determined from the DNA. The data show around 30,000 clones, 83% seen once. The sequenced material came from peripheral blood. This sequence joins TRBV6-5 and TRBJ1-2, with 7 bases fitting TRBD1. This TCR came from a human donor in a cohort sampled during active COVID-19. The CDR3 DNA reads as TGTGCCAGCAGACGCCGGGACAGCTTCTATGGCTACACCTTC. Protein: CASRRRDSFYGYTF.